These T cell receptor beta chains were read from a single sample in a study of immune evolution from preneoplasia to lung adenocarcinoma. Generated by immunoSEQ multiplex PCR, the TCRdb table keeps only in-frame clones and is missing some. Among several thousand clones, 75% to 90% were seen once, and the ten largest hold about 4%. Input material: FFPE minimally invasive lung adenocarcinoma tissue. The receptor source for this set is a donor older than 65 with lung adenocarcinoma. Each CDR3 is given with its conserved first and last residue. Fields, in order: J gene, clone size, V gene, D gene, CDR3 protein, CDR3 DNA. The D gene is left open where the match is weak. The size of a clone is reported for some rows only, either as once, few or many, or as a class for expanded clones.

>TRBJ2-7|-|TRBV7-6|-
CASSLWDGTYEQYF
TGTGCCAGCAGCTTATGGGACGGCACCTACGAGCAGTACTTC
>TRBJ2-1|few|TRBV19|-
CASSILRNNEQFF
TGTGCCAGTAGTATCCTCAGGAACAATGAGCAGTTCTTC
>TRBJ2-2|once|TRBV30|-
CAWSRRNANTGELFF
TGTGCCTGGAGCCGCCGTAACGCGAACACCGGGGAGCTGTTTTTT
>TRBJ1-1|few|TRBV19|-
CASSIRTTANTEAFF
TGTGCCAGTAGTATAAGGACGACGGCCAACACTGAAGCTTTCTTT
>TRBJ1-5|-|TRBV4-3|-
CASSQDWPYSNQPQHF
TGCGCCAGCAGCCAAGATTGGCCATATAGCAATCAGCCCCAGCATTTT
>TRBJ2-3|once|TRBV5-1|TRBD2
CASSFLAGDTQYF
TGCGCCAGCAGCTTCCTAGCGGGAGATACGCAGTATTTT
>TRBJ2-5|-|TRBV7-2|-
CASSLPNRVGETQYF
TGTGCCAGCAGCTTACCCAACAGGGTTGGAGAGACCCAGTACTTC
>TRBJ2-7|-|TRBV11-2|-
CASSFLLPHEQYF
TGTGCCAGCAGCTTCCTCCTCCCCCACGAGCAGTACTTC
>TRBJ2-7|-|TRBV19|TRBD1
CASGTASYEQYF
TGTGCCAGTGGGACAGCAAGCTACGAGCAGTACTTC
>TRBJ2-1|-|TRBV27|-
CASSQQGAGNEQFF
TGTGCCAGCAGTCAACAGGGCGCGGGTAATGAGCAGTTCTTC
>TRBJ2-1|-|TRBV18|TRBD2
CASYQREGWNEQFF
TGTGCCAGCTACCAGCGGGAGGGTTGGAATGAGCAGTTCTTC
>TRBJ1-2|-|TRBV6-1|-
CASSEFRGAYGYTF
TGTGCCAGCAGTGAATTCAGGGGAGCCTATGGCTACACCTTC
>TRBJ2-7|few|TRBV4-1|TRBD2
CASSHSQAGDPYEQYF
TGCGCCAGCAGCCATTCACAAGCGGGAGACCCCTACGAGCAGTACTTC
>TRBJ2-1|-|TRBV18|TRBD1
CASSIPEGQGKYNEQFF
TGTGCCAGCTCGATCCCGGAGGGACAGGGGAAATACAATGAGCAGTTCTTC
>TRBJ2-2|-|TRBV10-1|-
CASSKTGYTGELFF
TGCGCCAGCAGTAAAACAGGGTACACCGGGGAGCTGTTTTTT
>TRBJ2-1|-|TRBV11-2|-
CASSFIASPSYNEQFF
TGTGCCAGCAGCTTTATAGCGTCTCCCTCCTACAATGAGCAGTTCTTC
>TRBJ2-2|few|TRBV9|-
CASSVKGTGELFF
TGTGCCAGCAGCGTAAAGGGCACCGGGGAGCTGTTTTTT
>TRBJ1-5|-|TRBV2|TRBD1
CASRGGQIPNQPQHF
TGTGCCAGCAGGGGGGGACAGATTCCTAATCAGCCCCAGCATTTT
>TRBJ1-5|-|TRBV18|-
CASSPQGNQPQHF
TGTGCCAGCTCACCGCAGGGTAATCAGCCCCAGCATTTT
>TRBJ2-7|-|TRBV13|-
CASSLGGERAEQYF
TGTGCCAGCAGCTTAGGGGGAGAGAGGGCCGAGCAGTACTTC
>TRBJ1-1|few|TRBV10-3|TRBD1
CAITDSGRGRLAEAFF
TGTGCCATCACCGATTCGGGCAGGGGGCGCCTAGCTGAAGCTTTCTTT
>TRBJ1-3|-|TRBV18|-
CASSPTRGFSGNTIYF
TGTGCCAGCTCCCCGACGAGAGGATTCTCTGGAAACACCATATATTTT
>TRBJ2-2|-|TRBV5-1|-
CASSWQPNTGELFF
TGCGCCAGCAGTTGGCAGCCTAACACCGGGGAGCTGTTTTTT